Sequencing of this T cell receptor (beta chain) was carried out in a study of blood T cell repertoires in COVID-19. Overall study: Specimens from acute and convalescent COVID-19 originated in the United States, Italy and Spain.

In the authors' methods: From reference gene primer amplification, estimates of nucleated cell counts were derived. Using immunoSEQ multiplex PCR, the repertoire was profiled, and TCRdb retains in-frame clones only, with some absent. The D gene and trimming were derived from the DNA, and the V and J assignments and clone size from that table. The repertoire has under 300,000 clones, roughly nine tenths of them found once; the top ten carry roughly 4.8%. This CDR3 region has 12 residues. Trimming shortened V by 8 bases and J by 5 bases, and 9 bases separated the two germline ends. Germline loops: CDR1 LGHNT, CDR2 FRNRAP.

The sample was peripheral blood. The sequence was obtained from a woman in her 40s who had recovered from COVID-19. This rearrangement joins TRBV12-5 to TRBJ2-2; tentative D call: TRBD2 (5 bases). CDR3 sequence reads: CASNTGTGELFF. The CDR3 coding sequence is TGTGCTAGTAATACGGGGACCGGGGAGCTGTTTTTT.